These T cell receptor beta chains were read from a single sample in a study of T cell responses to AZD1222 COVID-19 vaccine. Profiled with immunoSEQ multiplex PCR; TCRdb holds only in-frame clones, not every one. There are about 99,000 clones in the sample; 90% to 95% occur only once, and 7.5% to 9.5% lies in the top ten. The sequenced sample was peripheral blood, obtained 28 days after the second AZD1222 dose. These receptors all stem from an adult who received the AZD1222 COVID-19 vaccine. CDR3s include the opening cysteine and the closing phenylalanine or tryptophan. The D gene is left open where the match is weak. The listing skips clone size in some rows; elsewhere it reads once, few, many or a size class.

>-|TRBD2|TRBV6-1|TRBJ2-1
TGTGCCAGCAGTGCCCCGACTAGCGGGAACTACAATGAGCAGTTCTTC
CASSAPTSGNYNEQFF
>-|-|TRBV12-3/TRBV12-4|TRBJ1-5
TGTGCCAGCAGTTTAGCTTATGGGGAGCCCCAGCATTTT
CASSLAYGEPQHF
>few|-|TRBV6-5|TRBJ2-2
TGTGCCACCTTCGGCGGCGGGGAGCTGTTTTTT
CATFGGGELFF
>-|-|TRBV18|TRBJ2-5
TGTGCCAGCTCACCACGGGACGGGACGCCCAAAGAGACCCAGTACTTC
CASSPRDGTPKETQYF
>-|-|TRBV4-1|TRBJ2-1
TGCGCCAGCAGCCCGGTACTGAGCTCCTACAATGAGCAGTTCTTC
CASSPVLSSYNEQFF
>-|-|TRBV29-1|TRBJ1-5
TGCAGCGTGGCGACAGAATGGAATCAGCCCCAGCATTTT
CSVATEWNQPQHF
>-|-|TRBV9|TRBJ1-6
TGTGCCAGCAGCGTAGAAGGACACACAAATTCACCCCTCCACTTT
CASSVEGHTNSPLHF
>-|-|TRBV30|TRBJ1-3
TGTGCCTGGAGTGTAAGCCAGGGAATGAGCATATATTTT
CAWSVSQGMSIYF
>-|TRBD1|TRBV28|TRBJ1-5
TGTGCCAGCAGCCAGACAGGGAGCAATCAGCCCCAGCATTTT
CASSQTGSNQPQHF
>-|TRBD2|TRBV5-1|TRBJ2-1
TGCGCCAGCAGTACGGGAGGGCCCCCTAGCTCCTACAATGAGCAGTTCTTC
CASSTGGPPSSYNEQFF
>once|TRBD1|TRBV6-5|TRBJ1-2
TGTGCCAGCAGCCGAGGGGGACAGAGAAACTATGGCTACACCTTC
CASSRGGQRNYGYTF
>-|-|TRBV10-3|TRBJ1-2
TGTGCCATCAGTGAGTCGGAAGGGCTCTATGGCTACACCTTC
CAISESEGLYGYTF
>-|-|TRBV11-2|TRBJ2-3
TGTGCCAGCAGCTTAGGTGCGGCCTTGACGTATTTT
CASSLGAALTYF
>-|-|TRBV29-1|TRBJ2-3
TGCAGCGTTGACCCAGCAACAGATACGCAGTATTTT
CSVDPATDTQYF